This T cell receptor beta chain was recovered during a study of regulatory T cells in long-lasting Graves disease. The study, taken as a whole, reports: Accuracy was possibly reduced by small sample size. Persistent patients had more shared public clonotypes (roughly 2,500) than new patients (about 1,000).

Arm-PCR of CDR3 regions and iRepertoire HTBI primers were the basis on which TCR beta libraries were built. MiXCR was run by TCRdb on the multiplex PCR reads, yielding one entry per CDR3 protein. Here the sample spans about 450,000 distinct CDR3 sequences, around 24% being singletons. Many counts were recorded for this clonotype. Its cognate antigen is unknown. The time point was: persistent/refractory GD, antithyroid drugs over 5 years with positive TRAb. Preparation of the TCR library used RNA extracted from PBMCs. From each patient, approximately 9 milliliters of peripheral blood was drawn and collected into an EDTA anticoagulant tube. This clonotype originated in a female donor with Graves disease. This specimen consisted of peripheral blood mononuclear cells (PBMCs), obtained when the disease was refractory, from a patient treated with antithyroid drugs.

The CDR3 reads CASSYTSGSLSYEQYF. CDR3 DNA: TGTGCCAGCAGTTACACCAGCGGGAGCCTCTCCTACGAGCAGTACTTC. The J gene is TRBJ2-7, the V gene TRBV6-5; TRBD2 matches at 8 bases. J lost 0 bases, V lost 2 bases, and 6 bases had no gene match. Germline V gene data show CDR1 as MNHEY and CDR2 as SVGAGI. The CDR3 sequence is 16 residues long.